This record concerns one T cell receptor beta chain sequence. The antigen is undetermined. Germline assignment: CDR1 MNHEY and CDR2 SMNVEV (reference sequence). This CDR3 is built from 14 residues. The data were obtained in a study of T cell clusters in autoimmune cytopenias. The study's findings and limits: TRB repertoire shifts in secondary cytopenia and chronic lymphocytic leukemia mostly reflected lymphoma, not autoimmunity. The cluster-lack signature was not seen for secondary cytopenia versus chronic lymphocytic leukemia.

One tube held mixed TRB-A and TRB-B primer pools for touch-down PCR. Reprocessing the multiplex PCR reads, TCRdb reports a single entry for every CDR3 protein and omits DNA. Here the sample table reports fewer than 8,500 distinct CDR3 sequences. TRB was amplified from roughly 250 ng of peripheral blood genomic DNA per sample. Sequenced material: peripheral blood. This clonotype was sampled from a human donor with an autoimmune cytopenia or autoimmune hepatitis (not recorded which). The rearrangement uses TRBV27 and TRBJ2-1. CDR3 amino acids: CASRVQDSYNEQFF.